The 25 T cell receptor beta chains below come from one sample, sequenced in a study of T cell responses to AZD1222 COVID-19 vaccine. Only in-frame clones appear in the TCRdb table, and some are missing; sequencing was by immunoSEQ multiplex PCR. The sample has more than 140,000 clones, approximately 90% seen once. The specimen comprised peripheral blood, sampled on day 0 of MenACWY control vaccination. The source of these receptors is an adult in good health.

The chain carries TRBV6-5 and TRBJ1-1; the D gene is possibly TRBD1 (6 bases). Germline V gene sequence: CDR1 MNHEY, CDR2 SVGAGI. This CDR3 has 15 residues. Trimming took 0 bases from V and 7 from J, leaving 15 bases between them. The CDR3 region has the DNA TGTGCCAGCAGTTACTCGTCGGGGGGCCTTATTGAAGCTTTCTTT. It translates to CASSYSSGGLIEAFF.

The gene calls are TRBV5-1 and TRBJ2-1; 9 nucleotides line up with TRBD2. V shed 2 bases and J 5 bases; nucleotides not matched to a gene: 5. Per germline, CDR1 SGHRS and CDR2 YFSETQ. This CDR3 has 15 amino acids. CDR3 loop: CASSFGGRGNNEQFF. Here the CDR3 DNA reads TGCGCCAGCAGCTTTGGCGGGAGGGGTAACAATGAGCAGTTCTTC.

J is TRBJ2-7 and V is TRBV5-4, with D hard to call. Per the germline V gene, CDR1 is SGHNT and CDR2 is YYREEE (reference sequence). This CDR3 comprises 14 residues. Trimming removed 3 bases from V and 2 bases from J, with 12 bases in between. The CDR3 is CASSSPTRTYEQYF. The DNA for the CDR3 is TGTGCCAGCAGCTCCCCTACCAGGACCTACGAGCAGTACTTC.

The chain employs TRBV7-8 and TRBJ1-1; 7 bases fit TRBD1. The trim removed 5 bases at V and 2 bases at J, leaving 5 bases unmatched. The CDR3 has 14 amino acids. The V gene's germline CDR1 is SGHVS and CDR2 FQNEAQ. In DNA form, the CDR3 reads TGTGCCAGCAGCCGGACAGGTGGTAACACTGAAGCTTTCTTT. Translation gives CASSRTGGNTEAFF. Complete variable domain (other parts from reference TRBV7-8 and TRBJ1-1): GAGVSQSPRYKVAKRGQDVALRCDPISGHVSLFWYQQALGQGPEFLTYFQNEAQLDKSGLPSDRFFAERPEGSVSTLKIQRTQQEDSAVYLCASSRTGGNTEAFFGQGTRLTVV.

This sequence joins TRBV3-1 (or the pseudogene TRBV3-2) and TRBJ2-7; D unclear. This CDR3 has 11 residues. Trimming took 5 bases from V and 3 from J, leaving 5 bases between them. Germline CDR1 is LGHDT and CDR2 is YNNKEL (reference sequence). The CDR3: CASSWGYEQYF. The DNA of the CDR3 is TGTGCCAGCAGCTGGGGCTACGAGCAGTACTTC.

CDR3 amino acids: CASSQDSQGVAGYTF. The CDR3 coding sequence is TGTGCCAGCAGCCAAGATTCTCAGGGGGTAGCTGGCTACACCTTC. The chain links TRBV4-2 to TRBJ1-2; 7 bases align to TRBD1. With 0 bases clipped from V and 7 bases from J, the junction kept 8 bases outside the gene matches. CDR1 is LGHNA, CDR2 YNFKEQ, per germline. CDR3 length: 15 amino acids.

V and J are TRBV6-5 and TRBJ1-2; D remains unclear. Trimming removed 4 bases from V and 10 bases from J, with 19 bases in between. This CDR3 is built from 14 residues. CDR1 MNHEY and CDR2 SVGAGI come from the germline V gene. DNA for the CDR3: TGTGCCAGCAGTTCTCGGACGGCCCGTATGGCCTACACCTTC. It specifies CASSSRTARMAYTF.

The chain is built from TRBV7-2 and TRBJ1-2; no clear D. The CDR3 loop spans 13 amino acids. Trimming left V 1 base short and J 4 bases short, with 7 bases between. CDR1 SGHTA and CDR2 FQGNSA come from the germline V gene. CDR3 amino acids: CASSLGEVYGYTF. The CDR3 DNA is TGTGCCAGCAGCTTAGGAGAAGTCTATGGCTACACCTTC.

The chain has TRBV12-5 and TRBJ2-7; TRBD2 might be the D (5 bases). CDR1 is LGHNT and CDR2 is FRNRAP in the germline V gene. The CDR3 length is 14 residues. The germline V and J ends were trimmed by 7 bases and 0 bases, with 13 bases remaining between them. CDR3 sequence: CASAMGSSSYEQYF. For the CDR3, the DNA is TGTGCTAGTGCCATGGGGAGTAGCTCCTACGAGCAGTACTTC.

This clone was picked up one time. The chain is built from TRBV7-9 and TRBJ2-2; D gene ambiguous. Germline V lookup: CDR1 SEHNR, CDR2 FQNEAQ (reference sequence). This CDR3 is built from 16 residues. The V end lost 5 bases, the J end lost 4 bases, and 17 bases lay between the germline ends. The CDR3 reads CASSRVNMVGTGELFF. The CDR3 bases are TGTGCCAGCAGCCGTGTGAATATGGTTGGCACCGGGGAGCTGTTTTTT.

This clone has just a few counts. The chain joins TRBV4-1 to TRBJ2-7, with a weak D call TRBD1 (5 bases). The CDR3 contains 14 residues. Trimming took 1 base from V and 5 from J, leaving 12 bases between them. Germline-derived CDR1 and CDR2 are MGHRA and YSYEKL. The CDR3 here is CASSQVGQSNEQYF. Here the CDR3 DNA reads TGCGCCAGCAGCCAAGTGGGGCAGAGCAACGAGCAGTACTTC.

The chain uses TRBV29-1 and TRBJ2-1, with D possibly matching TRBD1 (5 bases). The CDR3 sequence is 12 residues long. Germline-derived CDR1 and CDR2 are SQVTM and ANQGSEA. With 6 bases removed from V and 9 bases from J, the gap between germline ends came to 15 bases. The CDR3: CSVDAGFGEQFF. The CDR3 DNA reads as TGCAGCGTCGACGCAGGGTTCGGTGAGCAGTTCTTC.

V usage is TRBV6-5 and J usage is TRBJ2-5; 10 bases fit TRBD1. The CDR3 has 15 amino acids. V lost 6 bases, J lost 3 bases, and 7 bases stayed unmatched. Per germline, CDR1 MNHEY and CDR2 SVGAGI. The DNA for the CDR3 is TGTGCCAGCAGGGCGGACAGGGGGAACGAAGAGACCCAGTACTTC. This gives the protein CASRADRGNEETQYF.

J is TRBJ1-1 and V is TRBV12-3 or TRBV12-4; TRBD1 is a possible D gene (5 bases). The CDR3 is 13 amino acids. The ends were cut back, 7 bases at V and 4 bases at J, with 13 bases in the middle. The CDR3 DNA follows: TGTGCCAGCATCAGAGGGGAAGCCACTGAAGCTTTCTTT. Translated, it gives CASIRGEATEAFF.

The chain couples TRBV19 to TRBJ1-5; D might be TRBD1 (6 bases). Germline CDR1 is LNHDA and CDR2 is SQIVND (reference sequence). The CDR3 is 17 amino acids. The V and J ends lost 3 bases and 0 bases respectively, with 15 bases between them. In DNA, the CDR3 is TGTGCCAGTAGTATTAGGACAGATGGATATAGCAATCAGCCCCAGCATTTT. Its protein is CASSIRTDGYSNQPQHF.

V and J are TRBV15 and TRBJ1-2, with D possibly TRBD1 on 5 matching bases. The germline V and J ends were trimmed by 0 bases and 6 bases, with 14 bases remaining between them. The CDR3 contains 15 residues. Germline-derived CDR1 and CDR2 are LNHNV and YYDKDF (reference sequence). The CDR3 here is CATSRDYPEGNGYTF. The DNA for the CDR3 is TGTGCCACCAGCAGAGATTACCCGGAGGGGAATGGCTACACCTTC. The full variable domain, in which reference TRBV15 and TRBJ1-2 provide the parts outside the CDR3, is DAMVIQNPRYQVTQFGKPVTLSCSQTLNHNVMYWYQQKSSQAPKLLFHYYDKDFNNEADTPDNFQSRRPNTSFCFLDIRSPGLGDTAMYLCATSRDYPEGNGYTFGSGTRLTVV.

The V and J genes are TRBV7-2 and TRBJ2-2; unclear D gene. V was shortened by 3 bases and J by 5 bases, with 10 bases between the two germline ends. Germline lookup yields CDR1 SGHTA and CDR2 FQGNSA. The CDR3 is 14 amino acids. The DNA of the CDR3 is TGTGCCAGCAGCTTCACGCGGACGACCGGGGAGCTGTTTTTT. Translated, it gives CASSFTRTTGELFF.

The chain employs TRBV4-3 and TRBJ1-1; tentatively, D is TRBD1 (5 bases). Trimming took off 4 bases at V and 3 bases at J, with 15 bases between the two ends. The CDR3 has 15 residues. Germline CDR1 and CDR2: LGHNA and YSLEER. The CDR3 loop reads CASSLRSWGDTEAFF. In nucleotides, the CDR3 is TGCGCCAGCAGCCTTAGGTCGTGGGGGGACACTGAAGCTTTCTTT.

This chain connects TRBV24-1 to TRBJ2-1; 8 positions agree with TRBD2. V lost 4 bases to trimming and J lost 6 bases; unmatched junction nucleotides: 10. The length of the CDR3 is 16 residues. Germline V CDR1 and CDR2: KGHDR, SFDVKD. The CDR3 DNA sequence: TGTGCCACCAGTGACGAAACGGGGGGGCGAGGCAATGAGCAGTTCTTC. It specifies CATSDETGGRGNEQFF.

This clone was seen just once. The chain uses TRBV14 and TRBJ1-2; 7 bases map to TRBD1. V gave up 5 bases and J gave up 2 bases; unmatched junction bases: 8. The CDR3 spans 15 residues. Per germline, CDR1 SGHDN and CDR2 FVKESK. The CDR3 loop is CASSTEGTANYGYTF. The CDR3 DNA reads TGTGCCAGCAGCACCGAGGGGACAGCCAACTATGGCTACACCTTC. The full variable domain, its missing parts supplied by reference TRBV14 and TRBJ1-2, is EAGVTQFPSHSVIEKGQTVTLRCDPISGHDNLYWYRRVMGKEIKFLLHFVKESKQDESGMPNNRFLAERTGGTYSTLKVQPAELEDSGVYFCASSTEGTANYGYTFGSGTRLTVV.

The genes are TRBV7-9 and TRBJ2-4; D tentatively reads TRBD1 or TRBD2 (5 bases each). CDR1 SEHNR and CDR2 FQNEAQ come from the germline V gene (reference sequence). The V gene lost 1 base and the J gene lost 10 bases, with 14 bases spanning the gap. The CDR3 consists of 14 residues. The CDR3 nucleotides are TGTGCCAGCAGCTTAGGCTGGGACGGTTATATTCAGTACTTC. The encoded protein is CASSLGWDGYIQYF.

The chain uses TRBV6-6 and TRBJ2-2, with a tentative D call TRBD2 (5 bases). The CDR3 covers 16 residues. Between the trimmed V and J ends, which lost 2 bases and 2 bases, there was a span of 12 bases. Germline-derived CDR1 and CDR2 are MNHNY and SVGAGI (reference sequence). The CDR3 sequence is CASSYARELNTGELFF. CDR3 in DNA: TGTGCCAGCAGTTACGCACGGGAACTTAACACCGGGGAGCTGTTTTTT.

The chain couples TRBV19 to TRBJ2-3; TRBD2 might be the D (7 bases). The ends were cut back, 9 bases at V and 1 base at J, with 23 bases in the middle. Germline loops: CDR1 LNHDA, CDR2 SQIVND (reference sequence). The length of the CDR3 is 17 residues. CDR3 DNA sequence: TGTGCCAGCTTACGGGCGGGGGCCGGAGAAGGCACAGATACGCAGTATTTT. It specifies CASLRAGAGEGTDTQYF. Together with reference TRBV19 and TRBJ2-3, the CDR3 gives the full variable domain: DGGITQSPKYLFRKEGQNVTLSCEQNLNHDAMYWYRQDPGQGLRLIYYSQIVNDFQKGDIAEGYSVSREKKESFPLTVTSAQKNPTAFYLCASLRAGAGEGTDTQYFGPGTRLTVL.

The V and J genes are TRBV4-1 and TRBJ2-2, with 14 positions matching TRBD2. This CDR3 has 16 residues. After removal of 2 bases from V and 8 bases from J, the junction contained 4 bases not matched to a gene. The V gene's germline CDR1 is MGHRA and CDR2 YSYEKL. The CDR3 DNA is TGCGCCAGCAGCCAACCCGGGACTAGCGGGAGAGGGGAGCTGTTTTTT. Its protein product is CASSQPGTSGRGELFF.

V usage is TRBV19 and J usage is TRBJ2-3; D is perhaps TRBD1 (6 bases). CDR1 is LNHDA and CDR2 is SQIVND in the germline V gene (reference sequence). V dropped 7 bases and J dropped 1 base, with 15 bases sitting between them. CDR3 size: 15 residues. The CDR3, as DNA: TGTGCCAGTACCGATGGACAGCTAGGCACAGATACGCAGTATTTT. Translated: CASTDGQLGTDTQYF.